Listed below are T cell receptor beta chains from one sample, sequenced in a study of regulatory T cells in long-lasting Graves disease. One entry per CDR3 protein, called by TCRdb with MiXCR from the multiplex PCR reads. This table holds 350,000 to 450,000 distinct CDR3 sequences, about 15% found once. The sample was also linked to a second study, of T cells in Graves' hyperthyroidism and ophthalmopathy.

The specimen was peripheral blood mononuclear cells (PBMCs), collected at new diagnosis, from a patient treated with antithyroid drugs. The receptors here all came from a woman aged 25 to 39 with Graves disease. Both conserved end residues are part of each CDR3. D genes are given only for firm matches. Size is stated for part of the rows, as once, few or many counts, or as a class when the clone is expanded.

clone size: many; V gene: TRBV30; D gene: .; J gene: TRBJ2-1; CDR3 DNA: TGTGCCTGGAGTGTTGGGGGGGCGAACAATGAGCAGTTCTTC; CDR3 protein: CAWSVGGANNEQFF
clone size: .; V gene: TRBV6-1; D gene: .; J gene: TRBJ2-3; CDR3 DNA: TGTGCCAGCGGTAGGACCTTCACAGATACGCAGTATTTT; CDR3 protein: CASGRTFTDTQYF
clone size: .; V gene: TRBV6-9; D gene: .; J gene: TRBJ2-7; CDR3 DNA: TGTGCCAGCAGTTACTCTTCGGAGTCCTACGAGCAGTACTTC; CDR3 protein: CASSYSSESYEQYF
clone size: .; V gene: TRBV25-1; D gene: .; J gene: TRBJ2-5; CDR3 DNA: TGTGCCAGCAGTGAATTTTTAGGTGGTGCAGAGACCCAGTACTTC; CDR3 protein: CASSEFLGGAETQYF
clone size: few; V gene: TRBV4-1; D gene: TRBD2; J gene: TRBJ2-1; CDR3 DNA: TGCGCCAGCAGTCAGCCCCCGGGACTAGCGGGAGATGGCTACAATGAGCAGTTCTTC; CDR3 protein: CASSQPPGLAGDGYNEQFF
clone size: .; V gene: TRBV28; D gene: .; J gene: TRBJ2-3; CDR3 DNA: TGTGCCAGCAGTCTAAGGCCGGAAGATACGCAGTATTTT; CDR3 protein: CASSLRPEDTQYF
clone size: many; V gene: TRBV12-3/TRBV12-4; D gene: .; J gene: TRBJ2-5; CDR3 DNA: TGTGCCAGCAGTCTCCGGGACCTCCGAGGAGAGACCCAGTACTTC; CDR3 protein: CASSLRDLRGETQYF
clone size: many; V gene: TRBV12-5; D gene: .; J gene: TRBJ1-1; CDR3 DNA: TGTGCTAGTGGTTTGGTAAGGGACACTGAAGCTTTCTTT; CDR3 protein: CASGLVRDTEAFF
clone size: many; V gene: TRBV7-2; D gene: TRBD2; J gene: TRBJ2-1; CDR3 DNA: TGTGCCAGCAGCTTAGTAGCGGGCCCCTACAATGAGCAGTTCTTC; CDR3 protein: CASSLVAGPYNEQFF
clone size: .; V gene: TRBV7-8; D gene: TRBD2; J gene: TRBJ2-2; CDR3 DNA: TGTGCTTCCTTCGGGCTAGCGGGAGAGGAGAACACCGGGGAGCTGTTTTTT; CDR3 protein: CASFGLAGEENTGELFF
clone size: few; V gene: TRBV5-4; D gene: .; J gene: TRBJ2-1; CDR3 DNA: TGTGCCAGCAGCTTGGGGGCGGAGGAGGGCAATGAGCAGTTCTTC; CDR3 protein: CASSLGAEEGNEQFF
clone size: many; V gene: TRBV6-5; D gene: TRBD1; J gene: TRBJ1-2; CDR3 DNA: TGTGCCAGCAGTTACAGGGCGACAGGGGGTCTGTATGGCTACACCTTC; CDR3 protein: CASSYRATGGLYGYTF
clone size: few; V gene: TRBV30; D gene: .; J gene: TRBJ1-2; CDR3 DNA: TGTGCCTGGAGAGCTACGGAGGGCTACACCTTC; CDR3 protein: CAWRATEGYTF
clone size: .; V gene: TRBV27; D gene: TRBD1; J gene: TRBJ2-4; CDR3 DNA: TGTGCCAGCAGGAACAGGGGGATTCAGTACTTC; CDR3 protein: CASRNRGIQYF
clone size: many; V gene: TRBV6-6; D gene: TRBD2; J gene: TRBJ2-2; CDR3 DNA: TGTGCCAGCAGTTACTCGTCAAAAACTAGCGGACTATCCGGGGAGCTGTTTTTT; CDR3 protein: CASSYSSKTSGLSGELFF
clone size: .; V gene: TRBV19; D gene: TRBD1; J gene: TRBJ1-6; CDR3 DNA: TGTGCCAGTAGTGGGCGGACAGGGGGCAGTTCCTATAATTCACCCCCCCACTTT; CDR3 protein: CASSGRTGGSSYNSPPHF
clone size: many; V gene: TRBV6-5; D gene: .; J gene: TRBJ2-3; CDR3 DNA: TGTGCCAGCAGTTACTCGACCGGGGCCGACACAGATACGCAGTATTTT; CDR3 protein: CASSYSTGADTDTQYF
clone size: few; V gene: TRBV6-4; D gene: .; J gene: TRBJ1-6; CDR3 DNA: TGTGCCAGCAGTGACTCTGCACTTTATAATTCACCCCTCCACTTT; CDR3 protein: CASSDSALYNSPLHF
clone size: many; V gene: TRBV29-1; D gene: .; J gene: TRBJ1-1; CDR3 DNA: TGCAGCGTTTCTTATATGAACACTGAAGCTTTCTTT; CDR3 protein: CSVSYMNTEAFF